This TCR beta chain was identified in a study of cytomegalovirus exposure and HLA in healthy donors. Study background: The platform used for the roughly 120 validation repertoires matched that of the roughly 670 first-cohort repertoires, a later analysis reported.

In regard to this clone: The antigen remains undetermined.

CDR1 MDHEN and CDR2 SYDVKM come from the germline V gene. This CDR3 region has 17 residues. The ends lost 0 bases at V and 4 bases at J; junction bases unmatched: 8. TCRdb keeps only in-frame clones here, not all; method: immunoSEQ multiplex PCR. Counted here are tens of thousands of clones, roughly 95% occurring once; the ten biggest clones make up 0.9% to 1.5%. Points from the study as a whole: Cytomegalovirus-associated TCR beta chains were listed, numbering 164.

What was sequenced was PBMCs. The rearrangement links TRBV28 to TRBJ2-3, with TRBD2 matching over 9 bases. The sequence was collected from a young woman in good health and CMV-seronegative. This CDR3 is CASSLWGGGAGADTQYF. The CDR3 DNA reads TGTGCCAGCAGTTTATGGGGCGGGGGGGCCGGCGCAGATACGCAGTATTTT.